Within the sample, the clone carrying this T cell receptor beta chain is medium-sized. What it binds is unknown. Trimming took off 7 bases at V and 8 bases at J, with 17 bases between the two ends. The CDR3 consists of 13 residues. TRBV12-4/TRBJ1-2 clonotypes were amplified with adaptor-ligated barcode primers. One entry per CDR3 protein results from TCRdb running MiXCR on the multiplex PCR reads. The sample yields over a thousand distinct CDR3 sequences, approximately 15% seen once. Study-level findings and limits: Tumor Tregs overlapped most with tumor, then blood, naive CD4+ cells. Tumor memory CD4+ T cell TCR gene usage clustered with blood and lymph node memory CD4+ cells and lymph node naive CD4+ cells.

This chain connects TRBV12-3 or TRBV12-4 to TRBJ1-2; D unclear. The clonotype comes from a female donor with breast cancer. The sample was naive CD4+ T cells sorted from blood. Subset described: naive CD4+ T cells, CD4+CD45RA+CD25-. CDR3 sequence (DNA): TGTGCCAGCACCTACGGCACTCTCGTCGGCTACACCTTC. Translation: CASTYGTLVGYTF.